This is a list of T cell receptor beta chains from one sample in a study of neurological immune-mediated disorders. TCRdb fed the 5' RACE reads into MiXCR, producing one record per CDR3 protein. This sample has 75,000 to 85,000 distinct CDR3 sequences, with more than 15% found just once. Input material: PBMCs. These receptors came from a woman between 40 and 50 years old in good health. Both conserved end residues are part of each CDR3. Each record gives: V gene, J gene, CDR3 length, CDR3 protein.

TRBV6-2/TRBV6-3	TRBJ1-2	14	CASSYFRDRVGYTF
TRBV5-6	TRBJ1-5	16	CASSLLSHKVNQPQHF
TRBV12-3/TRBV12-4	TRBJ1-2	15	CASTPQGASSYGYTF
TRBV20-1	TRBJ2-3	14	CSARTGVGADTQYF
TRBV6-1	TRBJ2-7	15	CATDTGGAGAYEQYF
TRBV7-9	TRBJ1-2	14	CASSLVTGTSGYTF
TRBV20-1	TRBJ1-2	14	CSARESLGPGGYTF
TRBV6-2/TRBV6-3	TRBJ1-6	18	CASSPGTERSSYNSPLHF
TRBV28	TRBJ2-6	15	CASSLMGAGANVLTF
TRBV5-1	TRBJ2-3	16	CASSLVGSRDTDTQYF
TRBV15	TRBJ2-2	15	CATSRAGLPTGELFF
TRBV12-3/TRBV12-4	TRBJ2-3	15	CASRSGRPGTDTQYF
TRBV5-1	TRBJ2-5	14	CASSLGSPEETQYF
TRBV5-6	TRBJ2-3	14	CASSLRGGTDTQYF
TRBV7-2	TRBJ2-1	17	CASARTSGGAIIYEQFF
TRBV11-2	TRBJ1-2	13	CASSLNNQGRYTF
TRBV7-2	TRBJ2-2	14	CASSLHSATGELFF
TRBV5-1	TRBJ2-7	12	CASSSGESEQYF
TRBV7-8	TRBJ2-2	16	CASSPWTGPGTGELFF
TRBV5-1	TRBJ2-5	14	CATHTPGAQETQYF
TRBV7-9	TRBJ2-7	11	CASSLGTEQYF
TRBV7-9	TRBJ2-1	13	CASSPGGVHEQFF
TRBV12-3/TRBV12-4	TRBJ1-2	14	CASSLGVQGIGYTF
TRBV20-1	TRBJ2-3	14	CSSGLAGGGDTQYF
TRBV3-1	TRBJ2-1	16	CASSTQTGGLVGEQFF
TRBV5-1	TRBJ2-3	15	CASSPGTFSTDTQYF
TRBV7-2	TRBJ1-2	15	CASSLAQGANYGYTF
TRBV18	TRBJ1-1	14	CASAGPGGTIEAFF
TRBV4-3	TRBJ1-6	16	CASSQGAGQVNSPLHF